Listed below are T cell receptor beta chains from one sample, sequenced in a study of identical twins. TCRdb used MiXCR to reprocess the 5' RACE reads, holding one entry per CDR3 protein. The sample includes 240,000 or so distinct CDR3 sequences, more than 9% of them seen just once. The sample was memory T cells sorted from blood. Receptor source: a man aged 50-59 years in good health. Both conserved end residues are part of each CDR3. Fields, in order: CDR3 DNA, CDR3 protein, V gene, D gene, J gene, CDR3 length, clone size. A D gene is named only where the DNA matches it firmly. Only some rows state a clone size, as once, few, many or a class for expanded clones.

cdr3_nt: TGCGCCAGCAGCCAAGTTGGGCCTTCTGTCTATGGCTACACCTTC; cdr3_aa: CASSQVGPSVYGYTF; v_call: TRBV4-1; d_call: NA; j_call: TRBJ1-2; cdr3_length: 15; clone_size: many
cdr3_nt: TGCAGTGCTTTTCTTACTTTGAACACTGAAGCTTTCTTT; cdr3_aa: CSAFLTLNTEAFF; v_call: TRBV20-1; d_call: NA; j_call: TRBJ1-1; cdr3_length: 13; clone_size: NA
cdr3_nt: TGTGCCAGCTCACTCGAGGGCCGACGGGCCGAGCAGTACTTC; cdr3_aa: CASSLEGRRAEQYF; v_call: TRBV18; d_call: NA; j_call: TRBJ2-7; cdr3_length: 14; clone_size: NA
cdr3_nt: TGCGCCAGCAGCCAAGTAGGCGGGATCGACACCTACGAGCAGTACTTC; cdr3_aa: CASSQVGGIDTYEQYF; v_call: TRBV4-3; d_call: NA; j_call: TRBJ2-7; cdr3_length: 16; clone_size: few
cdr3_nt: TGTGCCAGCAGCCCTTCGCTGGACGCCTACTCTGGAAACACCATATATTTT; cdr3_aa: CASSPSLDAYSGNTIYF; v_call: TRBV7-9; d_call: NA; j_call: TRBJ1-3; cdr3_length: 17; clone_size: NA
cdr3_nt: TGCAGTGCTAGACCGACTAGCTCCCTCGAGCAGTACTTC; cdr3_aa: CSARPTSSLEQYF; v_call: TRBV20-1; d_call: TRBD2; j_call: TRBJ2-7; cdr3_length: 13; clone_size: few
cdr3_nt: TGCAGTGCTAGAGCCCGACAGGGATATAACACTGAAGCTTTCTTT; cdr3_aa: CSARARQGYNTEAFF; v_call: TRBV20-1; d_call: TRBD1; j_call: TRBJ1-1; cdr3_length: 15; clone_size: few
cdr3_nt: TGTGCCAGCAGCCTCGGGACTAGCGGAAACATTCAGTACTTC; cdr3_aa: CASSLGTSGNIQYF; v_call: TRBV13; d_call: TRBD2; j_call: TRBJ2-4; cdr3_length: 14; clone_size: once
cdr3_nt: TGTGCCTCCGCGCTTTCCCACAATGAGCAGTTCTTC; cdr3_aa: CASALSHNEQFF; v_call: TRBV7-2; d_call: NA; j_call: TRBJ2-1; cdr3_length: 12; clone_size: NA
cdr3_nt: TGTGCCAGCAACCTAGGACAGGAGCGGATCTCTGGAAACACCATATATTTT; cdr3_aa: CASNLGQERISGNTIYF; v_call: TRBV7-9; d_call: TRBD1; j_call: TRBJ1-3; cdr3_length: 17; clone_size: NA
cdr3_nt: TGTGCCAGCAGCCACCGAGACAGGCCACTGTTTTTT; cdr3_aa: CASSHRDRPLFF; v_call: TRBV6-6; d_call: NA; j_call: TRBJ1-4; cdr3_length: 12; clone_size: NA
cdr3_nt: TGTGCCAGCAGTTTCCCGGATGGGCTAGCGGGAACAGATACGCAGTATTTT; cdr3_aa: CASSFPDGLAGTDTQYF; v_call: TRBV28; d_call: TRBD2; j_call: TRBJ2-3; cdr3_length: 17; clone_size: many
cdr3_nt: TGTGCCAGCAGTTACGCGCCAAGCGGGACTACTTACGAGCAGTACTTC; cdr3_aa: CASSYAPSGTTYEQYF; v_call: TRBV28; d_call: TRBD2; j_call: TRBJ2-7; cdr3_length: 16; clone_size: many
cdr3_nt: TGTGCCAGCAGCGTAGAAGGTTGGACTCCCCCCAGCCATGGAAACACCATATATTTT; cdr3_aa: CASSVEGWTPPSHGNTIYF; v_call: TRBV9; d_call: NA; j_call: TRBJ1-3; cdr3_length: 19; clone_size: many
cdr3_nt: TGTGCCAGCAGCTTTCGGACAGCCGGGGAGCTGTTTTTT; cdr3_aa: CASSFRTAGELFF; v_call: TRBV14; d_call: NA; j_call: TRBJ2-2; cdr3_length: 13; clone_size: NA
cdr3_nt: TGCAGTACAGGGGGGGAAAATCAGCCCCAGCATTTT; cdr3_aa: CSTGGENQPQHF; v_call: TRBV20-1; d_call: TRBD1; j_call: TRBJ1-5; cdr3_length: 12; clone_size: many
cdr3_nt: TGTGCCAGCAGCCCAGACCAGGGTTCACCCCTCCACTTT; cdr3_aa: CASSPDQGSPLHF; v_call: TRBV12-3/TRBV12-4; d_call: NA; j_call: TRBJ1-6; cdr3_length: 13; clone_size: few
cdr3_nt: TGTGCCAGCAGTCCTAATAACCCGGGGTCCTACGAGCAGTACTTC; cdr3_aa: CASSPNNPGSYEQYF; v_call: TRBV2; d_call: NA; j_call: TRBJ2-7; cdr3_length: 15; clone_size: few
cdr3_nt: TGCGCCAGCAGCTTGGGGACAGGGATGGGTTTCGACACTGAAGCTTTCTTT; cdr3_aa: CASSLGTGMGFDTEAFF; v_call: TRBV5-1; d_call: TRBD1; j_call: TRBJ1-1; cdr3_length: 17; clone_size: few
cdr3_nt: TGCAGCTATGAGTACAATGAGCAGTTCTTC; cdr3_aa: CSYEYNEQFF; v_call: TRBV29-1; d_call: NA; j_call: TRBJ2-1; cdr3_length: 10; clone_size: many
cdr3_nt: TGTGCCAGCAGTCAGCTCCGATTTGGTGAGCAGTTCTTC; cdr3_aa: CASSQLRFGEQFF; v_call: TRBV14; d_call: NA; j_call: TRBJ2-1; cdr3_length: 13; clone_size: NA
cdr3_nt: TGCGCCAGCAGCACACTAGCGGGAGCAGATACGCAGTATTTT; cdr3_aa: CASSTLAGADTQYF; v_call: TRBV5-1; d_call: TRBD2; j_call: TRBJ2-3; cdr3_length: 14; clone_size: many
cdr3_nt: TGTGCCAGCAGTTACTCAGGGTACGAGACCCAGTACTTC; cdr3_aa: CASSYSGYETQYF; v_call: TRBV6-5; d_call: NA; j_call: TRBJ2-5; cdr3_length: 13; clone_size: NA
cdr3_nt: TGTGCCAGCAGCCAGGACAGGGCCGGCACCGGGGAGCTGTTTTTT; cdr3_aa: CASSQDRAGTGELFF; v_call: TRBV4-2; d_call: TRBD1; j_call: TRBJ2-2; cdr3_length: 15; clone_size: NA
cdr3_nt: TGTGCCAGCAGTCCCCTGGGGGGCTTATTAACAGATACGCAGTATTTT; cdr3_aa: CASSPLGGLLTDTQYF; v_call: TRBV28; d_call: NA; j_call: TRBJ2-3; cdr3_length: 16; clone_size: NA
cdr3_nt: TGTGCCAGCAGCCAAGCGGCGAACTTGGCCTTCTTC; cdr3_aa: CASSQAANLAFF; v_call: TRBV14; d_call: NA; j_call: TRBJ1-2; cdr3_length: 12; clone_size: NA
cdr3_nt: TGTGCCAGCACCCAAGGACTAGCGGGGACAGAGACCCAGTACTTC; cdr3_aa: CASTQGLAGTETQYF; v_call: TRBV6-2/TRBV6-3; d_call: TRBD2; j_call: TRBJ2-5; cdr3_length: 15; clone_size: NA
cdr3_nt: TGTGCCAGCAGCTCACAAATCGGTAGCGTGGACTCCTACAATGAGCAGTTCTTC; cdr3_aa: CASSSQIGSVDSYNEQFF; v_call: TRBV7-3; d_call: NA; j_call: TRBJ2-1; cdr3_length: 18; clone_size: many
cdr3_nt: TGCGCCAGCAGCCAAGGCGCAGCGGACTATGGCTACACCTTC; cdr3_aa: CASSQGAADYGYTF; v_call: TRBV4-1; d_call: NA; j_call: TRBJ1-2; cdr3_length: 14; clone_size: many
cdr3_nt: TGTGCCAGCCCACAGGGGGCGAACACCGGGGAGCTGTTTTTT; cdr3_aa: CASPQGANTGELFF; v_call: TRBV2; d_call: TRBD1; j_call: TRBJ2-2; cdr3_length: 14; clone_size: few
cdr3_nt: TGCAGTGCTAGAGATGAAGGGACTCTTAAACTCTACGAGCAGTACTTC; cdr3_aa: CSARDEGTLKLYEQYF; v_call: TRBV20-1; d_call: NA; j_call: TRBJ2-7; cdr3_length: 16; clone_size: NA
cdr3_nt: TGTGCCAGCTCACCAACGACAGGGGGCTCGGAAGGCTACACCTTC; cdr3_aa: CASSPTTGGSEGYTF; v_call: TRBV18; d_call: TRBD1; j_call: TRBJ1-2; cdr3_length: 15; clone_size: NA
cdr3_nt: TGTGCCAGCAGCTTGGCCGGGGCAGCTAGCACAGATACGCAGTATTTT; cdr3_aa: CASSLAGAASTDTQYF; v_call: TRBV5-6; d_call: NA; j_call: TRBJ2-3; cdr3_length: 16; clone_size: NA
cdr3_nt: TGTGCTTCACCGGGACAGGGTAATTCAGGCGGCTACACCTTC; cdr3_aa: CASPGQGNSGGYTF; v_call: TRBV14; d_call: TRBD1; j_call: TRBJ1-2; cdr3_length: 14; clone_size: few
cdr3_nt: TGCGCCAGCAGCTTGGAGCAGGGTGAAAAACTGTTTTTT; cdr3_aa: CASSLEQGEKLFF; v_call: TRBV5-1; d_call: NA; j_call: TRBJ1-4; cdr3_length: 13; clone_size: few
cdr3_nt: TGTGCCATTCGGGACAGAACTAACAATGAGCAGTTCTTC; cdr3_aa: CAIRDRTNNEQFF; v_call: TRBV10-3; d_call: TRBD1; j_call: TRBJ2-1; cdr3_length: 13; clone_size: few
cdr3_nt: TGCGCCAGCAGCCCGAGGACAGGGCCCAATCAGCCCCAGCATTTT; cdr3_aa: CASSPRTGPNQPQHF; v_call: TRBV5-1; d_call: TRBD1; j_call: TRBJ1-5; cdr3_length: 15; clone_size: many
cdr3_nt: TGTGCCAGCAGCTTAGAAGGAACGGGGAGGTGGACCGGGGAGCTGTTTTTT; cdr3_aa: CASSLEGTGRWTGELFF; v_call: TRBV13; d_call: NA; j_call: TRBJ2-2; cdr3_length: 17; clone_size: NA
cdr3_nt: TGTGCCAGCTCAGGGGTTCTCAGCGCTAACAATGAGCAGTTCTTC; cdr3_aa: CASSGVLSANNEQFF; v_call: TRBV18; d_call: NA; j_call: TRBJ2-1; cdr3_length: 15; clone_size: many
cdr3_nt: TGTGCCAGCAGTTTGGACAGGTTCGGTGGCTACACCTTC; cdr3_aa: CASSLDRFGGYTF; v_call: TRBV27; d_call: TRBD1; j_call: TRBJ1-2; cdr3_length: 13; clone_size: few
cdr3_nt: TGTGCCAGCAGCTCCCACGGGACTACAGCATACGAGCAGTACTTC; cdr3_aa: CASSSHGTTAYEQYF; v_call: TRBV7-9; d_call: TRBD2; j_call: TRBJ2-7; cdr3_length: 15; clone_size: NA
cdr3_nt: TGTGCCAGCAGGCCCCGGACAGGGAACTATGGCTACACCTTC; cdr3_aa: CASRPRTGNYGYTF; v_call: TRBV6-2/TRBV6-3; d_call: TRBD1; j_call: TRBJ1-2; cdr3_length: 14; clone_size: many
cdr3_nt: TGTGCCAGTAGTATTGGGTACGGGAGCTACAATGAGCAGTTCTTC; cdr3_aa: CASSIGYGSYNEQFF; v_call: TRBV19; d_call: NA; j_call: TRBJ2-1; cdr3_length: 15; clone_size: NA
cdr3_nt: TGTGCCACGACGTCCCTTATAGAGGGTGAGCAGTTCTTC; cdr3_aa: CATTSLIEGEQFF; v_call: TRBV28; d_call: NA; j_call: TRBJ2-1; cdr3_length: 13; clone_size: many
cdr3_nt: TGCAGTGCTAGTGTTACAGGGGGAGGAAAAGAGACCCAGTACTTC; cdr3_aa: CSASVTGGGKETQYF; v_call: TRBV20-1; d_call: TRBD1; j_call: TRBJ2-5; cdr3_length: 15; clone_size: few
cdr3_nt: TGTGCCATCAGTAGACAGGCAAAAGGCTACGAGCAGTACTTC; cdr3_aa: CAISRQAKGYEQYF; v_call: TRBV10-3; d_call: NA; j_call: TRBJ2-7; cdr3_length: 14; clone_size: many
cdr3_nt: TGTGCCAGCAGATATGATAATGAGCAGTTCTTC; cdr3_aa: CASRYDNEQFF; v_call: TRBV12-3/TRBV12-4; d_call: NA; j_call: TRBJ2-1; cdr3_length: 11; clone_size: many
cdr3_nt: TGTGCCAGCAGTTATAATCGGAACACTGAAGCTTTCTTT; cdr3_aa: CASSYNRNTEAFF; v_call: TRBV6-5; d_call: NA; j_call: TRBJ1-1; cdr3_length: 13; clone_size: many
cdr3_nt: TGCAGTGCTAGGGATGGTCTAAATCAGCCCCAGCATTTT; cdr3_aa: CSARDGLNQPQHF; v_call: TRBV20-1; d_call: NA; j_call: TRBJ1-5; cdr3_length: 13; clone_size: many
cdr3_nt: TGCAGTGCTAGGTCGGGACAGGGGTCTAACGGTGAAGCTTTCTTT; cdr3_aa: CSARSGQGSNGEAFF; v_call: TRBV20-1; d_call: TRBD1; j_call: TRBJ1-1; cdr3_length: 15; clone_size: many
cdr3_nt: TGTGCCATCAGGGCCGGCTATGGCTACACCTTC; cdr3_aa: CAIRAGYGYTF; v_call: TRBV10-3; d_call: NA; j_call: TRBJ1-2; cdr3_length: 11; clone_size: many
cdr3_nt: TGTGCCAGCGGAAAGGGAGGGGGGAACACTGAAGCTTTCTTT; cdr3_aa: CASGKGGGNTEAFF; v_call: TRBV5-5; d_call: NA; j_call: TRBJ1-1; cdr3_length: 14; clone_size: NA
cdr3_nt: TGTGCCAGCAGTTTAACCTCGGGACTAGCGGGGGGTCCCGCCTACGAGCAGTACTTC; cdr3_aa: CASSLTSGLAGGPAYEQYF; v_call: TRBV28; d_call: TRBD2; j_call: TRBJ2-7; cdr3_length: 19; clone_size: NA
cdr3_nt: TGTGCCAGCAGCGATACGGGATACTCCTACAATGAGCAGTTCTTC; cdr3_aa: CASSDTGYSYNEQFF; v_call: TRBV9; d_call: NA; j_call: TRBJ2-1; cdr3_length: 15; clone_size: NA
cdr3_nt: TGTGCCAGCAGTCAATCCGGGACTATGACAGATACGCAGTATTTT; cdr3_aa: CASSQSGTMTDTQYF; v_call: TRBV6-2/TRBV6-3; d_call: TRBD2; j_call: TRBJ2-3; cdr3_length: 15; clone_size: NA
cdr3_nt: TGCAGTCCGGGACTAGCGGGAGGAGAGACCCAGTACTTC; cdr3_aa: CSPGLAGGETQYF; v_call: TRBV20-1; d_call: TRBD2; j_call: TRBJ2-5; cdr3_length: 13; clone_size: few
cdr3_nt: TGCAGTGCTAGGAGGGACACTAGCACAGATACGCAGTATTTT; cdr3_aa: CSARRDTSTDTQYF; v_call: TRBV20-1; d_call: NA; j_call: TRBJ2-3; cdr3_length: 14; clone_size: NA
cdr3_nt: TGTGCCAGCAAGGGTAGAGGTTGGACTAGCGGGGGCACAGATACGCAGTATTTT; cdr3_aa: CASKGRGWTSGGTDTQYF; v_call: TRBV6-1; d_call: TRBD2; j_call: TRBJ2-3; cdr3_length: 18; clone_size: NA